Listed below are T cell receptor beta chains from one sample, sequenced in a study of circulating and synovial CD4+ cells in juvenile arthritis. Assay used: immunoSEQ multiplex PCR; TCRdb lists only in-frame clones, some missing. The table lists around 18,000 clones, approximately 90% of them singletons. Material for sequencing was CD4+ T cells from blood. These receptors originate from a human donor with juvenile idiopathic arthritis. Both conserved end residues are part of each CDR3. A D gene is named only where the DNA matches it firmly. Clone size appears in some rows only: once, few, many, or a class for an expanded clone.

v_gene,abundance,j_gene,d_gene,CDR3nt,CDR3aa
TRBV7-8,-,TRBJ2-5,TRBD2,TGTGCCAGCAGCCGTCCCACCGGACTAGCGGGACAAGAGACCCAGTACTTC,CASSRPTGLAGQETQYF
TRBV6-5,-,TRBJ1-2,-,TGTGCCAGCAGTTACAGTTTTTCAAGGAGCTATGGCTACACCTTC,CASSYSFSRSYGYTF
TRBV6-6,-,TRBJ2-2,TRBD2,TGTGCCAGCAGTCACCAAGCGGGATCGAACACCGGGGAGCTGTTTTTT,CASSHQAGSNTGELFF
TRBV27,-,TRBJ2-2,TRBD1,TGTGCCAGCAGAAGAGGGACAGCGCTCGGGGAGCTGTTTTTT,CASRRGTALGELFF
TRBV9,once,TRBJ2-7,-,TGTGCCAGCAGTGCGGGGGCTCCCTACGAGCAGTACTTC,CASSAGAPYEQYF
TRBV7-8,-,TRBJ2-7,TRBD1,TGTGCCAGCAGCTTCGGACAGGGTGGAGAGCAGTACTTC,CASSFGQGGEQYF
TRBV19,-,TRBJ1-4,-,TGTGCCAGTAGTGCCAGAAGGGGGTCAACTAATGAAAAACTGTTTTTT,CASSARRGSTNEKLFF
TRBV11-1,-,TRBJ2-7,TRBD2,TGTGCCAGCAGCTTAGGTTTCCGGGGGGACTACGAGCAGTACTTC,CASSLGFRGDYEQYF
TRBV5-8,-,TRBJ2-1,-,TGTGCCAGCAGCTTGGATTACTGGACAGACAGCTCCTACAATGAGCAGTTCTTC,CASSLDYWTDSSYNEQFF
TRBV19,-,TRBJ1-4,TRBD1,TGTGCCAGTAGTCCCGGGACAGGGGTCGGAAAACTGTTTTTT,CASSPGTGVGKLFF
TRBV7-2,-,TRBJ2-1,TRBD1,TGTGCCAGCAGCCCAGGGGGCGGGACCTGGGGCAATGAGCAGTTCTTC,CASSPGGGTWGNEQFF
TRBV10-3,-,TRBJ2-3,TRBD2,TGTGCCATCTTTGGTAGCGGGGGGGCGAAAGATACGCAGTATTTT,CAIFGSGGAKDTQYF
TRBV5-1,-,TRBJ1-1,TRBD1,TGCGCCAGCAGCCAAGGTACAGGGGTCCTCCACACTGAAGCTTTCTTT,CASSQGTGVLHTEAFF
TRBV19,-,TRBJ1-6,-,TGTGCCAGTAGGCGAGCGGGGGCTCGGGGAAATTCACCCCTCCACTTT,CASRRAGARGNSPLHF
TRBV7-2,-,TRBJ1-2,TRBD1,TGTGCCAGCAGCTTGACCTTGACAGGGGGCGATGGCTACACCTTC,CASSLTLTGGDGYTF
TRBV11-1,-,TRBJ2-5,TRBD2,TGTGCCAGCAGCCCGGGACTAGCGGGAGGGGGGCGAGAGACCCAGTACTTC,CASSPGLAGGGRETQYF
TRBV9,-,TRBJ2-5,TRBD2,TGTGCCAGCAGCCCGACTAGCGTCGAGACCCAGTACTTC,CASSPTSVETQYF
TRBV10-3,-,TRBJ2-1,TRBD1,TGTGCCATCAGTGTGGATAGGTCCGGGACAGGGTCCAATGAGCAGTTCTTC,CAISVDRSGTGSNEQFF
TRBV15,-,TRBJ1-3,TRBD1,TGTGCCACCAGCAGAGAGTTCAAGGGGGCAGGAAACACCATATATTTT,CATSREFKGAGNTIYF
TRBV2,-,TRBJ1-1,-,TGTGCCAGCAGTGGCAGGACAGCCGGGAACACTGAAGCTTTCTTT,CASSGRTAGNTEAFF
TRBV9,few,TRBJ2-7,-,TGTGCCAGCAGCGTAGATGGGCAGAACAACTACGAGCAGTACTTC,CASSVDGQNNYEQYF
TRBV7-2,-,TRBJ1-1,TRBD1,TGTGCCAGCAGCTTAGCGGTAACAGGGGTGGGTGCTGAAGCTTTCTTT,CASSLAVTGVGAEAFF
TRBV15,-,TRBJ2-4,-,TGTGCCACCAGCTCCCGACTGGCGGAAGCCAAAAACATTCAGTACTTC,CATSSRLAEAKNIQYF
TRBV15,-,TRBJ2-4,TRBD1,TGTGCCACCAGCAGGGGGACGGGGCCTCCAGGGGGCAAAAACATTCAGTACTTC,CATSRGTGPPGGKNIQYF
TRBV6-5,-,TRBJ1-2,-,TGTGCCAGCACCCCAACGGGTCTGGGCTATGGCTACACCTTC,CASTPTGLGYGYTF
TRBV7-2,-,TRBJ1-6,-,TGTGCCAGCAGCTTAGGGGGGGAGAATAATTCCCCCCTCCACTTT,CASSLGGENNSPLHF
TRBV7-8,-,TRBJ1-5,-,TGTGCCAGCAGCTTTTCGGGGTATAGCAATCAGCCCCAGCATTTT,CASSFSGYSNQPQHF
TRBV6-5,-,TRBJ2-3,TRBD2,TGTGCCGTAATGCGGGGGTCACGCACAGATACGCAGTATTTT,CAVMRGSRTDTQYF
TRBV5-1,once,TRBJ2-1,-,TGCGCCAGCAGCTTGCAGCCTAGCTCCAATGAGCAGTTCTTC,CASSLQPSSNEQFF
TRBV6-5,-,TRBJ2-4,-,TGTGCCAGCAGTTACGGCCCCCCGAACATTCAGTACTTC,CASSYGPPNIQYF
TRBV10-3,-,TRBJ2-2,TRBD1,TGTGCCATCAGGGGACAGGGGGTATCCGGGGAGCTGTTTTTT,CAIRGQGVSGELFF
TRBV19,few,TRBJ1-3,-,TGTGCCAGTACAAACGGACTGAACTCTGGAAACACCATATATTTT,CASTNGLNSGNTIYF
TRBV4-1,once,TRBJ1-1,-,TGCGCCAGCAGCCAAGATTGGGGAGACACTGAAGCTTTCTTT,CASSQDWGDTEAFF
TRBV19,few,TRBJ1-5,-,TGTGCCAGTAGTCGGACAGTCAATCAGCCCCAGCATTTT,CASSRTVNQPQHF
TRBV19,-,TRBJ1-2,-,TGTGCCAGTAGTATAGACACTAACTATGGCTACACCTTC,CASSIDTNYGYTF
TRBV30,-,TRBJ1-6,-,TGTGCCTGGAGTCTAGGGGGAGTTGACAATTCCCCCCTCCACTTT,CAWSLGGVDNSPLHF
TRBV29-1,-,TRBJ2-7,TRBD2,TGCAGCTTCATAAGCGGGACCTCCTACGAGCAGTACTTC,CSFISGTSYEQYF
TRBV4-2,-,TRBJ2-2,-,TGTGCCAGCAGCCGATTAGGAGGAGCGGGCACCGGGGAGCTGTTTTTT,CASSRLGGAGTGELFF
TRBV7-3,-,TRBJ2-1,TRBD2,TGTGCCAGCAGCTATAGCGGGAGTACCTACAATGAGCAGTTCTTC,CASSYSGSTYNEQFF
TRBV7-9,-,TRBJ2-3,-,TGTGCCAGCAGCTTGACAATGAGCACAGATACGCAGTATTTT,CASSLTMSTDTQYF
TRBV6-1,-,TRBJ2-1,-,TGTGCCAGCGTCTACTACAATGAGCAGTTCTTC,CASVYYNEQFF